The following is a TCR beta chain sequence with its context. The data derive from a study of blood T cell repertoires in COVID-19. Background on the study: The study counted Cohort 3 donors as recovered given two negative PCRs, clearance, or symptom resolution. T cells, B-cell-depleted T cells, or PBMCs supplied cDNA or gDNA.

This study enrolled people aged about 18 to 100 from approximately 25 US geographic areas. In the study's own analysis: Amplified reference gene primers provided the basis for estimating nucleated cell counts. This table comes from immunoSEQ multiplex PCR, and its TCRdb copy is limited to in-frame clones, with some not included. That table supplies the V and J calls and clone size; D and trimming were determined from the DNA. Altogether 200,000 or so clones are present, more than 75% being singletons, with the ten largest covering 7% to 8.5%. This receptor was identified in a young man in a cohort exposed to, infected with or recovered from COVID-19 (not recorded which). The sequenced material came from PBMCs or T cells enriched from blood (not recorded which).

The CDR3: CATSDPRTGGRETQYF. The CDR3 region has the DNA TGTGCCACCAGTGATCCGCGGACAGGGGGTCGAGAGACCCAGTACTTC. The J gene is TRBJ2-5, the V gene TRBV24-1; 10 bases line up with TRBD1. The V gene end was trimmed by 3 bases and the J gene end by 4 bases; junction bases not matched to a gene: 7. Per germline, CDR1 KGHDR and CDR2 SFDVKD. CDR3 length: 16 residues.